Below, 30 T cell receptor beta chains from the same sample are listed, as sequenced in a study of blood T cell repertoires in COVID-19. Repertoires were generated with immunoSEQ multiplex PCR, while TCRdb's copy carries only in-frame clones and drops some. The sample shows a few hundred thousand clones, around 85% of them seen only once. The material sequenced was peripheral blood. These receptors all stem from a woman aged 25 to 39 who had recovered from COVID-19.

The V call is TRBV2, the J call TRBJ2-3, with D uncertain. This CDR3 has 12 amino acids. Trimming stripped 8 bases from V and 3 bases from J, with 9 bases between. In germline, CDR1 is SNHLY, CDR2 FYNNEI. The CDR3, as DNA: TGTGCCAGCCGAGGCCCTACAGATACGCAGTATTTT. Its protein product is CASRGPTDTQYF.

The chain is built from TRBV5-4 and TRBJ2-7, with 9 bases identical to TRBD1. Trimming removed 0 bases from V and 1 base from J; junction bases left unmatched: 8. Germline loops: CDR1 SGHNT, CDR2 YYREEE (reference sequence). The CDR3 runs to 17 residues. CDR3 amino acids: CASSLASRTGVSYEQYF. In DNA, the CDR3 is TGTGCCAGCAGCTTGGCCTCGAGGACAGGGGTTTCCTACGAGCAGTACTTC.

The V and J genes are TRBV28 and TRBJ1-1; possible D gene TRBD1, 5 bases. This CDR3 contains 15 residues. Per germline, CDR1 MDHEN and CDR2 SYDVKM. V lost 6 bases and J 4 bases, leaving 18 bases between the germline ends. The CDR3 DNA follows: TGTGCCAGCAGCCACGGTCTGGGTGGGGCCACTGAAGCTTTCTTT. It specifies CASSHGLGGATEAFF.

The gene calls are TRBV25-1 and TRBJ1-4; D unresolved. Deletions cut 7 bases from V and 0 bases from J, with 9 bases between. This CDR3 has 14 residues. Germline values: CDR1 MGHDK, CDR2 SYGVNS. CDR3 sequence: CASNLTPTNEKLFF. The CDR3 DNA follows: TGTGCCAGCAACCTGACACCAACTAATGAAAAACTGTTTTTT.

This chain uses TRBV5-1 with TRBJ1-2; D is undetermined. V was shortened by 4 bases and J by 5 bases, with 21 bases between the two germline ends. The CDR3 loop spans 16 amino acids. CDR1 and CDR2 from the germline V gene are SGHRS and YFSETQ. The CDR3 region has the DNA TGCGCCAGCAGCGTGGGGTCCGTGGCAGGTCCATATGGCTACACCTTC. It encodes CASSVGSVAGPYGYTF.

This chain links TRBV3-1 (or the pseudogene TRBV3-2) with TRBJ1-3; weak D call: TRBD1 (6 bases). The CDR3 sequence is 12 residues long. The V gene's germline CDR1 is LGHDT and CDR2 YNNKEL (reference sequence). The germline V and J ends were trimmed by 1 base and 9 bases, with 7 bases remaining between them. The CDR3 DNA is TGTGCCAGCAGCCAAGTAGGGGGCACCATATATTTT. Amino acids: CASSQVGGTIYF.

The CDR3 DNA follows: TGTGCCAGTTGGGGACAGGGCGCCCAGCCCCAGCATTTT. Residues: CASWGQGAQPQHF. The chain is built from TRBV19 and TRBJ1-5; TRBD1 agrees at 9 bases. The ends lost 8 bases at V and 7 bases at J; junction bases unmatched: 6. This CDR3 is built from 13 residues. CDR1 is LNHDA, CDR2 SQIVND, per germline (reference sequence).

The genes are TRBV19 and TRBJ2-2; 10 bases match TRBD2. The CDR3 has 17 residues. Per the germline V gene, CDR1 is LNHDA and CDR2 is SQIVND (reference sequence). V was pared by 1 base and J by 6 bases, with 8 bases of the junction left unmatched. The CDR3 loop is CASSIVASGSRAGELFF. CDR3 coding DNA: TGTGCCAGTAGTATAGTTGCTAGCGGGAGTAGGGCCGGGGAGCTGTTTTTT.

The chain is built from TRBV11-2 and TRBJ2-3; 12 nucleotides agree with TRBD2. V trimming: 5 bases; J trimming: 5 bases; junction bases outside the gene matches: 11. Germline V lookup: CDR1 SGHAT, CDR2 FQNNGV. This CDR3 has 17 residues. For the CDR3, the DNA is TGTGCCAGCAGCCCCCTCGTACTAGCGGGGGGCGGAGATACGCAGTATTTT. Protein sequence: CASSPLVLAGGGDTQYF. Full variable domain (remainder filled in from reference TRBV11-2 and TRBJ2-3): EAGVAQSPRYKIIEKRQSVAFWCNPISGHATLYWYQQILGQGPKLLIQFQNNGVVDDSQLPKDRFSAERLKGVDSTLKIQPAKLEDSAVYLCASSPLVLAGGGDTQYFGPGTRLTVL.

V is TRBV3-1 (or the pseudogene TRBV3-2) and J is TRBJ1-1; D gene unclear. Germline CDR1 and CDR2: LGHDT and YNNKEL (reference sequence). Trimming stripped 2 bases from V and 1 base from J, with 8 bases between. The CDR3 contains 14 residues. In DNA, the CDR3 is TGTGCCAGCAGCCAATTTCCGGGGAACACTGAAGCTTTCTTT. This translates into CASSQFPGNTEAFF.

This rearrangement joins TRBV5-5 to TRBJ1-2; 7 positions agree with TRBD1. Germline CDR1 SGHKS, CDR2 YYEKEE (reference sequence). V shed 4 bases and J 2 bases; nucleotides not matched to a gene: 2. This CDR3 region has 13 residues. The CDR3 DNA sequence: TGTGCCAGCAGCATGGGACAGAACTATGGCTACACCTTC. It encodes CASSMGQNYGYTF. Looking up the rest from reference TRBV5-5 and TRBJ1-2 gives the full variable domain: DAGVTQSPTHLIKTRGQQVTLRCSPISGHKSVSWYQQVLGQGPQFIFQYYEKEERGRGNFPDRFSARQFPNYSSELNVNALLLGDSALYLCASSMGQNYGYTFGSGTRLTVV.

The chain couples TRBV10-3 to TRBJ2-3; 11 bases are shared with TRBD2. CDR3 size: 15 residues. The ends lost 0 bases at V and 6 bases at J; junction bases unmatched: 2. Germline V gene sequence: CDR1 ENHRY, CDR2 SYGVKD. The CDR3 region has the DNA TGTGCCATCAGTGAGTCTAGCGGGGGGGCGGATACGCAGTATTTT. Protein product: CAISESSGGADTQYF.

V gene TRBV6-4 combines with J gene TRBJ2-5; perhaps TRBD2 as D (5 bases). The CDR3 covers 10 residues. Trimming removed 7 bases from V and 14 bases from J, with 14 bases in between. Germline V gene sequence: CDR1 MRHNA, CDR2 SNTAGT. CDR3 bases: TGTGCCAGCACTAACGGCGAGGGCTACTTC. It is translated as CASTNGEGYF.

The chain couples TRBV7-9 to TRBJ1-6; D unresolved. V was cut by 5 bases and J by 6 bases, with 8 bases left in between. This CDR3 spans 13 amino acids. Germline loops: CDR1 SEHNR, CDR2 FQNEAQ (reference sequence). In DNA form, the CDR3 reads TGTGCCAGCAGCCCGAGCGGTAATTCACCCCTCCACTTT. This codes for CASSPSGNSPLHF.

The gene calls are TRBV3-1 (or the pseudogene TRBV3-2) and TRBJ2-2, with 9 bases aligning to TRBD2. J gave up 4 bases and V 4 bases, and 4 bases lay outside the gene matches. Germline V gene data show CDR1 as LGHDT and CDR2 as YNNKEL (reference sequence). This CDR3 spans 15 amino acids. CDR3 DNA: TGTGCCAGCAGCCTTAGCGGGAGAACCACCGGGGAGCTGTTTTTT. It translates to CASSLSGRTTGELFF.

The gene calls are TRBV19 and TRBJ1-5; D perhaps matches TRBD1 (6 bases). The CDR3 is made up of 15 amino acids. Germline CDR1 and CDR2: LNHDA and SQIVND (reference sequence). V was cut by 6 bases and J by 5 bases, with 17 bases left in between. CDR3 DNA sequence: TGTGCCAGTAGGGGAGGGGACACCCAATATCAGCCCCAGCATTTT. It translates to CASRGGDTQYQPQHF.

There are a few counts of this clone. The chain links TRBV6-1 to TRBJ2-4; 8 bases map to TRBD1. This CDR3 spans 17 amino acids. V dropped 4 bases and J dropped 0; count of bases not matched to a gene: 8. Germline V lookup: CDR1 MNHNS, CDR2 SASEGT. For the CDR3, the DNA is TGTGCCAGCAGTGTTGCCTCAGGGGGCCCAGCCAAAAACATTCAGTACTTC. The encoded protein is CASSVASGGPAKNIQYF.

As DNA, the CDR3 is TGTGCCAGCAGCTTAGCGATTAGTCGTGGGGGCGGAATCATTGGGGAGACCCAGTACTTC. Translating it yields CASSLAISRGGGIIGETQYF. The J gene is TRBJ2-5, the V gene TRBV7-2, with TRBD1 as a possible D gene (6 bases). The CDR3 is made up of 20 amino acids. Trimming stripped 0 bases from V and 5 bases from J, with 28 bases between. Germline values: CDR1 SGHTA, CDR2 FQGNSA.

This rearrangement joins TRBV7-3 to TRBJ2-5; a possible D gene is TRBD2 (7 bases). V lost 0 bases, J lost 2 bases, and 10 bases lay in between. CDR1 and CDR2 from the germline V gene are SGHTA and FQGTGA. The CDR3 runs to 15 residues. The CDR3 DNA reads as TGTGCCAGCAGCTTAACAGGGGGGGTACAAGAGACCCAGTACTTC. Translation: CASSLTGGVQETQYF.

CDR3 sequence reads: CASSEALSGGAFGDTQYF. For the CDR3, the DNA is TGTGCCAGCAGTGAAGCGCTCAGCGGGGGGGCCTTTGGAGATACGCAGTATTTT. The J gene is TRBJ2-3, the V gene TRBV6-1; 10 positions agree with TRBD2. The CDR3 length is 18 residues. The junction had 11 bases not matched to a gene; V was cut back by 0 bases and J by 5 bases. Germline lookup yields CDR1 MNHNS and CDR2 SASEGT.

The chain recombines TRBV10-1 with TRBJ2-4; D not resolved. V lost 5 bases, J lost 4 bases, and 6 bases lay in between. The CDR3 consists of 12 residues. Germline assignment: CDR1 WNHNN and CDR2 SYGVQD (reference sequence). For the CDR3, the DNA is TGCGCCAGCAGTTCGGAGAAAAACATTCAGTACTTC. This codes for CASSSEKNIQYF.

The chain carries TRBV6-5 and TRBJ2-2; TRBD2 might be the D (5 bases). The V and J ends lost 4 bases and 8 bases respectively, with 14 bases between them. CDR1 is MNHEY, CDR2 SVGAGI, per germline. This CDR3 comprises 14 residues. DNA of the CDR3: TGTGCCAGCAGTTTCGGGGTGGTACCAGGGGAGCTGTTTTTT. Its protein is CASSFGVVPGELFF.

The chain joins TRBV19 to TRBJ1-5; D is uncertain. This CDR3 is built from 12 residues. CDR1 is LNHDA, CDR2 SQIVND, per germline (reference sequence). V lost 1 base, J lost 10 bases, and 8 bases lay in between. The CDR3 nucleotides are TGTGCCAGTAGTATAGTGGAGGGACCCCAGCATTTT. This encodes CASSIVEGPQHF. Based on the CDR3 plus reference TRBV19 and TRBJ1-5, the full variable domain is DGGITQSPKYLFRKEGQNVTLSCEQNLNHDAMYWYRQDPGQGLRLIYYSQIVNDFQKGDIAEGYSVSREKKESFPLTVTSAQKNPTAFYLCASSIVEGPQHFGDGTRLSIL.

The CDR3 region has the DNA TGTGCCAGCAGCGGACAGAACTACGAGCAGTACTTC. Residues: CASSGQNYEQYF. V gene TRBV2 combines with J gene TRBJ2-7; possible D gene TRBD1, 6 bases. CDR1 is SNHLY, CDR2 FYNNEI, per germline. V dropped 6 bases and J dropped 3 bases, with 9 bases sitting between them. The CDR3 sequence is 12 residues long. Based on the CDR3 plus reference TRBV2 and TRBJ2-7, the full variable domain is EPEVTQTPSHQVTQMGQEVILRCVPISNHLYFYWYRQILGQKVEFLVSFYNNEISEKSEIFDDQFSVERPDGSNFTLKIRSTKLEDSAMYFCASSGQNYEQYFGPGTRLTVT.

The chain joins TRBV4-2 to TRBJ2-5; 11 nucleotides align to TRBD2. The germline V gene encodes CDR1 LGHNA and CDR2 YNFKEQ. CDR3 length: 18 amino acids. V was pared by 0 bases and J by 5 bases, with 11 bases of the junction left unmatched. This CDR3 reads CASSQDRTSGRGEETQYF. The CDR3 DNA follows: TGTGCCAGCAGCCAAGATCGAACTAGCGGGAGAGGGGAGGAGACCCAGTACTTC.

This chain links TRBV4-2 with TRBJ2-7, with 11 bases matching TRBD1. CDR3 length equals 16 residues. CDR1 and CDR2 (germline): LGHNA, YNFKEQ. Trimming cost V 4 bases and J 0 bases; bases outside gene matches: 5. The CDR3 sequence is CASSRGQGVNSYEQYF. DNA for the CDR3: TGTGCCAGCAGCCGGGGACAGGGGGTGAACTCCTACGAGCAGTACTTC.

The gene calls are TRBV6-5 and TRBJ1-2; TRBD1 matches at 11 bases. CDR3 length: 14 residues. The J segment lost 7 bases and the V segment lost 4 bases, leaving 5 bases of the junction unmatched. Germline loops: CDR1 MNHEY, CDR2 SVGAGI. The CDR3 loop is CASSFYGTGGGYTF. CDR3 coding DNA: TGTGCCAGCAGTTTCTACGGGACAGGGGGTGGCTACACCTTC.

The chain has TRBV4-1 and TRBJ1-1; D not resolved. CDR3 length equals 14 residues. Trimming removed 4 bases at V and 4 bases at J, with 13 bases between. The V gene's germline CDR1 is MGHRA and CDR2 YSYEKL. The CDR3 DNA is TGCGCCAGCAGCCTAGAAAACATGGTCACTGAAGCTTTCTTT. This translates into CASSLENMVTEAFF.

The CDR3 is CASSQDRRSSGRIVDTQYF. The CDR3 coding sequence is TGTGCCAGCAGCCAAGATCGTCGGTCTAGCGGGAGGATCGTCGATACGCAGTATTTT. The rearrangement links TRBV14 to TRBJ2-3; 11 bases are shared with TRBD2. The CDR3 is made up of 19 amino acids. The V gene end was trimmed by 0 bases and the J gene end by 6 bases; junction bases not matched to a gene: 14. Germline CDR1 reads SGHDN; CDR2 reads FVKESK. Filled out from reference TRBV14 and TRBJ2-3, the complete variable domain reads EAGVTQFPSHSVIEKGQTVTLRCDPISGHDNLYWYRRVMGKEIKFLLHFVKESKQDESGMPNNRFLAERTGGTYSTLKVQPAELEDSGVYFCASSQDRRSSGRIVDTQYFGPGTRLTVL.

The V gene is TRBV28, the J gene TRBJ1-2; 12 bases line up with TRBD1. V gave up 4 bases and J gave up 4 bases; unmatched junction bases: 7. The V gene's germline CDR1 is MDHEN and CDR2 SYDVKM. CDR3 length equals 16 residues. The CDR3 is CASSSPSGQGAYGYTF. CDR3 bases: TGTGCCAGCAGTTCCCCTTCGGGACAGGGGGCCTATGGCTACACCTTC.